Listed below are T cell receptor beta chains from one sample, sequenced in a study of cytomegalovirus exposure and HLA in healthy donors. TCRdb's copy holds only in-frame clones and misses some; the assay was immunoSEQ multiplex PCR. The sample gives 87,000 or so clones, about four fifths of which show up once; 4.5% to 5% is in the top ten. Sample: PBMCs. These receptors were taken from a woman aged 40 to 49 in good health and CMV-seronegative. Each CDR3 is given with its conserved first and last residue. A D gene is named only where the DNA matches it firmly. Not every row has a clone size; where given, it reads once, few, many or a size class.

v_gene,d_gene,abundance,j_gene,CDR3aa,CDR3nt
TRBV6-1,NA,few,TRBJ1-1,CASSRNRERNTEAFF,TGTGCCAGCAGCCGCAACAGGGAAAGGAACACTGAAGCTTTCTTT
TRBV6-1,NA,NA,TRBJ2-7,CASSEGRATYEQYF,TGTGCCAGCAGTGAAGGGAGGGCTACCTACGAGCAGTACTTC
TRBV10-1,NA,NA,TRBJ1-5,CASRYRDQPQHF,TGCGCCAGCAGGTACCGGGATCAGCCCCAGCATTTT
TRBV4-1,TRBD2,NA,TRBJ2-5,CASSPGTSGGWQETQYF,TGCGCCAGCAGCCCGGGGACTAGCGGGGGGTGGCAAGAGACCCAGTACTTC
TRBV2,NA,once,TRBJ2-1,CASRGPNSYNEQFF,TGTGCCAGCAGGGGGCCTAACTCCTACAATGAGCAGTTCTTC
TRBV7-6,TRBD1,NA,TRBJ2-7,CASSKSRGTGGSEQYF,TGTGCCAGCAGTAAAAGCCGAGGGACAGGGGGCTCCGAGCAGTACTTC
TRBV28,TRBD1,NA,TRBJ2-3,CASRPRTGTGGGDTQYF,TGTGCCAGCAGACCCCGAACCGGGACAGGGGGCGGAGATACGCAGTATTTT
TRBV11-2,NA,NA,TRBJ2-5,CASSRDTRETQYF,TGTGCCAGCAGCCGGGACACTCGAGAGACCCAGTACTTC
TRBV7-2,NA,few,TRBJ2-5,CASSSLRPGRGQETQYF,TGTGCCAGCAGCTCCTTGCGCCCAGGGAGGGGGCAAGAGACCCAGTACTTC
TRBV7-2,TRBD1,NA,TRBJ2-1,CASSITGDGYNEQFF,TGTGCCAGCTCCATAACAGGGGACGGCTACAATGAGCAGTTCTTC
TRBV2,TRBD2,NA,TRBJ2-7,CASSDLGLAGDSSSYEQYF,TGTGCCAGCAGTGACCTCGGACTAGCGGGGGACTCGAGCTCCTACGAGCAGTACTTC
TRBV7-8,TRBD2,NA,TRBJ2-5,CASRGTSLQETQYF,TGTGCCAGCAGGGGGACTAGTTTACAAGAGACCCAGTACTTC
TRBV14,TRBD1,once,TRBJ1-6,CASSKRDSYNSPLHF,TGTGCCAGCAGCAAGAGGGACAGCTATAATTCACCCCTCCACTTT
TRBV7-2,NA,NA,TRBJ2-7,CASSLVGYSSYEQYF,TGTGCCAGCAGCTTAGTTGGTTACAGCTCCTACGAGCAGTACTTC
TRBV4-1,TRBD1,NA,TRBJ1-2,CASSHGTGTYGYAF,TGCGCCAGCAGCCACGGGACAGGGACTTATGGCTACGCCTTC
TRBV16,NA,NA,TRBJ1-2,CASSQSSYGYTF,TGTGCCAGCAGCCAATCTAGCTATGGCTACACCTTC
TRBV19,NA,NA,TRBJ2-3,CASSTQGYTDTQYF,TGTGCCAGTAGTACCCAGGGTTACACAGATACGCAGTATTTT
TRBV4-2,NA,NA,TRBJ1-2,CASSQDLEEMEGYTF,TGTGCCAGCAGCCAAGATTTGGAGGAAATGGAGGGCTACACCTTC
TRBV4-1,TRBD1,NA,TRBJ1-4,CASSPRTGTGGRVNEKLFF,TGCGCCAGCAGCCCCCGCACCGGGACAGGGGGCCGAGTAAACGAAAAACTGTTTTTT
TRBV29-1,NA,NA,TRBJ2-4,CSPSPGIQYF,TGCAGCCCAAGTCCGGGAATTCAGTACTTC
TRBV7-9,NA,once,TRBJ1-1,CASSWAPVNTEAFF,TGTGCCAGCAGCTGGGCACCCGTGAACACTGAAGCTTTCTTT
TRBV27,NA,NA,TRBJ1-4,CASSLRSGVNEKLFF,TGTGCCAGCAGTTTACGGTCAGGGGTTAATGAAAAACTGTTTTTT
TRBV18,TRBD1,NA,TRBJ1-1,CASSPPLSDRFEWAFF,TGTGCCAGCTCACCACCCCTTTCGGACAGGTTTGAATGGGCTTTCTTT
TRBV28,TRBD1,NA,TRBJ1-6,CASSSYIRGLNSPLHF,TGTGCCAGCAGTTCTTATATCAGGGGGCTGAATTCACCCCTCCACTTT